The present T cell receptor (beta chain) was sequenced within a study of shared clonotypes between healthy human individuals. Broader study findings: Sorted-subset sequencing was shown by rarefaction to be incomplete despite large depth. Several donors showed sharing of around 5.3% of naive CD4 clonotypes.

Germline CDR1 and CDR2: PRHDT and FYEKMQ (reference sequence). The V end was cut by 5 bases, the J end by 0 bases, with 12 bases between. The CDR3 covers 15 residues. CD45RO-negative, CCR7-selected cells formed the naive CD8 fraction, which excluded terminally differentiated effector memory CD45RA+ cells. Points on this clone: As yet, its antigen is unknown.

This table comes from immunoSEQ multiplex PCR, and its TCRdb copy is limited to in-frame clones, with some not included. This table holds some 740,000 clones, more than 85% found once. V and J are TRBV13 and TRBJ2-3; D possibly corresponds to TRBD2 (6 bases). Sample: naive CD8+ T cells sorted from blood. This TCR was recovered from a man in his thirties or forties in good health. The CDR3 is CASSVGSTSTDTQYF. The DNA of the CDR3 is TGTGCCAGCAGCGTCGGGAGTACTAGCACAGATACGCAGTATTTT.